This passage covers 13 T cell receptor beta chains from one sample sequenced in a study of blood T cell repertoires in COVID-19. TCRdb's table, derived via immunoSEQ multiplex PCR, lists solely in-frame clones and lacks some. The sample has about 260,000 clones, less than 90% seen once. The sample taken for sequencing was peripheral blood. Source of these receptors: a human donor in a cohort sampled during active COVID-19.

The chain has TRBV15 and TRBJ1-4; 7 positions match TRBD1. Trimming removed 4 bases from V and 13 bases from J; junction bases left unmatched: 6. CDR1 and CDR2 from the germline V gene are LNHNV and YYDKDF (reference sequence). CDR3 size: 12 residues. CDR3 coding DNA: TGTGCCACCAGCATTTTAGGGGGCAGACTGTTTTTT. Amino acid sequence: CATSILGGRLFF.

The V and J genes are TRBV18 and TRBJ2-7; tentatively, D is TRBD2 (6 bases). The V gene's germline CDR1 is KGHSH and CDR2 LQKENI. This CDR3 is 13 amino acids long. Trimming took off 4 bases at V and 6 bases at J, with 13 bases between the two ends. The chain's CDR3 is CASSRGVLGEQYF. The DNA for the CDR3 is TGTGCCAGCTCACGCGGGGTTTTAGGCGAGCAGTACTTC. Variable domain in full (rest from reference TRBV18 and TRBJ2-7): NAGVMQNPRHLVRRRGQEARLRCSPMKGHSHVYWYRQLPEEGLKFMVYLQKENIIDESGMPKERFSAEFPKEGPSILRIQQVVRGDSAAYFCASSRGVLGEQYFGPGTRLTVT.

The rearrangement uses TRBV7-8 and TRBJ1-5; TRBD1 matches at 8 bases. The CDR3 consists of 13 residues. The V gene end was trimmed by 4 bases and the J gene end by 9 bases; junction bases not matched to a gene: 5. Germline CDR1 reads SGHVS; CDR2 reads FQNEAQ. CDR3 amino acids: CASSSDRERPQHF. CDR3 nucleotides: TGTGCCAGCAGCTCGGACAGGGAACGGCCCCAGCATTTT.

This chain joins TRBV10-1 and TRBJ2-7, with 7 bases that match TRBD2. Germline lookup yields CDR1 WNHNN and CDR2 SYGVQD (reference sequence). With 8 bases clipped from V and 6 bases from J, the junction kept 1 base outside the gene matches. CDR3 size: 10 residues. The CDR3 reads CASGGGEQYF. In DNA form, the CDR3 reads TGCGCCAGCGGGGGGGGCGAGCAGTACTTC.

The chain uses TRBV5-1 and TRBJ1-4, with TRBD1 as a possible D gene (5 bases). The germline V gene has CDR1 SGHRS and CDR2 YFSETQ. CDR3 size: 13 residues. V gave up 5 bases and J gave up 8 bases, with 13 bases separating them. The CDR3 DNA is TGCGCCAGCAGACGGGGGGAACTGGAAAAACTGTTTTTT. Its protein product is CASRRGELEKLFF.

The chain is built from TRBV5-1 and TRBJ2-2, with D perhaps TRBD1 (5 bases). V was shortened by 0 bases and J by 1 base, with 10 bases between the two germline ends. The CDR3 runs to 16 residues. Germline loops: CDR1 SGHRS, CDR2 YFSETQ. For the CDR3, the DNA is TGCGCCAGCAGCTTGGGACAGCTCCTGAACACCGGGGAGCTGTTTTTT. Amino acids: CASSLGQLLNTGELFF.

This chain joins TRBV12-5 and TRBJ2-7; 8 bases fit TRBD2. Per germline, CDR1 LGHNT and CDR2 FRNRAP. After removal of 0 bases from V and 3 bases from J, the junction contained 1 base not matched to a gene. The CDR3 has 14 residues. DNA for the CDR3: TGTGCTAGTGGTTTGGTAGCGGGAGTCTACGAGCAGTACTTC. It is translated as CASGLVAGVYEQYF. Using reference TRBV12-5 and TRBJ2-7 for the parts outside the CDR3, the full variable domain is DARVTQTPRHKVTEMGQEVTMRCQPILGHNTVFWYRQTMMQGLELLAYFRNRAPLDDSGMPKDRFSAEMPDATLATLKIQPSEPRDSAVYFCASGLVAGVYEQYFGPGTRLTVT.

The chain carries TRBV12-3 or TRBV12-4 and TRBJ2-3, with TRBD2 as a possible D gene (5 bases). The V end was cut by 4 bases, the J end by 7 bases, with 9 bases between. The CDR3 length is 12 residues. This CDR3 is CASSSSGNTQYF. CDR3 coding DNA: TGTGCCAGCAGTTCGTCCGGGAATACGCAGTATTTT.

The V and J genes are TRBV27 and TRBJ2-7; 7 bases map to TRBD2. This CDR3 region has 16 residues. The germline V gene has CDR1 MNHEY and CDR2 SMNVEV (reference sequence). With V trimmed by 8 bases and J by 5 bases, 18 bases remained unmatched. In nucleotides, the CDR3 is TGTGCCAGCTGCCCCAGAGACGCGGGAGCAATTAACGAGCAGTACTTC. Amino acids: CASCPRDAGAINEQYF.

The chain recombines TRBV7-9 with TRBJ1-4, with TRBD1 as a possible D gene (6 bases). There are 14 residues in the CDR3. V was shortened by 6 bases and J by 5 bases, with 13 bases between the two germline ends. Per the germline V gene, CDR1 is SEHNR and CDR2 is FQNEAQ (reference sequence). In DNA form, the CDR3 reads TGTGCCAGCAGACCATGGCAGGGGAATGAAAAACTGTTTTTT. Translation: CASRPWQGNEKLFF.

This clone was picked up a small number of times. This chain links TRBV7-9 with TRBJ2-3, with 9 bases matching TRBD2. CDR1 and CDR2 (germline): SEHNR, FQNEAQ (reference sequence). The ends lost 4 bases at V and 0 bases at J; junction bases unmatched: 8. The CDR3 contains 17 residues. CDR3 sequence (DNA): TGTGCCAGCAGCTCAACGATAGCGGGAGTGAGCACAGATACGCAGTATTTT. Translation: CASSSTIAGVSTDTQYF.

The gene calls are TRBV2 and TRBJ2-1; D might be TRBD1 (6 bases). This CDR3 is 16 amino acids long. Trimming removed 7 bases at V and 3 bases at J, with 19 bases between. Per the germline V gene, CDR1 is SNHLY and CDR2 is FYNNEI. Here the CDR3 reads CASTQIGLGGYNEQFF. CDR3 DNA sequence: TGTGCCAGCACCCAAATCGGGCTAGGGGGCTACAATGAGCAGTTCTTC.

DNA for the CDR3: TGTGCCAGCAGCACCTACGGGACAGGGGTTTTTGGCTACACCTTC. It codes for CASSTYGTGVFGYTF. J is TRBJ1-2 and V is TRBV5-6, with 10 nucleotides matching TRBD1. The J segment lost 7 bases and the V segment lost 4 bases, leaving 10 bases of the junction unmatched. This CDR3 is built from 15 residues. Germline-derived CDR1 and CDR2 are SGHDT and YYEEEE.